A single T cell receptor (beta chain) is shown here with its context. The TCRbeta library incorporated unique molecular identifiers. Each CDR3 protein gets one entry after TCRdb re-called the PCR reads with MiXCR. The sample holds about 410,000 distinct CDR3 sequences; around 21% are singletons and the top ten take 3.8%. This entry is derived from a study of T-cell reconstitution after alpha-beta-depleted transplantation in children. The CDR3 loop spans 14 amino acids. The V gene end was trimmed by 5 bases and the J gene end by 6 bases; junction bases not matched to a gene: 4. The sample consisted of PBMCs from the stem cell graft donor, taken from the stem cell graft. The V gene is TRBV12-3 or TRBV12-4, the J gene TRBJ2-1; 10 nucleotides agree with TRBD2. This receptor was taken from a human donor who donated a stem cell graft to a child with acute myeloid leukemia. The CDR3 DNA reads TGTGCCAGCAGTCCGAGCGGGAGGGCCAATGAGCAGTTCTTC. This gives the protein CASSPSGRANEQFF.